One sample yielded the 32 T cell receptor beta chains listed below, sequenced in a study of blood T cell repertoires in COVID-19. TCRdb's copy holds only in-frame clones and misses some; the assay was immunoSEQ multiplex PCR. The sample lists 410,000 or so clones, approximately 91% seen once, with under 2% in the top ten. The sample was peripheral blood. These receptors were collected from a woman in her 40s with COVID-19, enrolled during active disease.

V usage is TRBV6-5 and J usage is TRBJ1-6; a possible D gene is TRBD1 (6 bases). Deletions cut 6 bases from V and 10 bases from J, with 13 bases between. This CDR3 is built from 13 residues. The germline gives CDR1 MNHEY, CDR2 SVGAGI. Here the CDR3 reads CASRTGVSSPLHF. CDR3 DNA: TGTGCCAGCAGGACAGGTGTTTCCTCACCCCTCCACTTT.

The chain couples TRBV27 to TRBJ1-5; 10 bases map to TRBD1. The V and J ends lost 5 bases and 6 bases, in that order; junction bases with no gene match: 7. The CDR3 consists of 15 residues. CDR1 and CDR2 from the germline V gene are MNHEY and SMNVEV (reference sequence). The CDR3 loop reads CASSVGTGVSQPQHF. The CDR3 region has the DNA TGTGCCAGCAGTGTCGGGACAGGGGTAAGTCAGCCCCAGCATTTT.

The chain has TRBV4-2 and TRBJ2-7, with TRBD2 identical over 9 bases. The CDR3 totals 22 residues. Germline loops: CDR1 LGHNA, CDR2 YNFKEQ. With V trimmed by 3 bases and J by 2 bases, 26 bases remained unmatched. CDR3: CASSHPGAEWGGGAPTTYEQYF. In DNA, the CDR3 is TGTGCCAGCAGCCATCCCGGGGCCGAGTGGGGCGGGGGGGCTCCGACTACCTACGAGCAGTACTTC.

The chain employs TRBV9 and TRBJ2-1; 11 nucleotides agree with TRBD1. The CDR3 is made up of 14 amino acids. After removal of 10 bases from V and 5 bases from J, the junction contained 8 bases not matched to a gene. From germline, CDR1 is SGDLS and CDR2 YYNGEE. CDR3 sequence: CAGAPGQGDNEQFF. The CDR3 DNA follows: TGTGCCGGCGCCCCGGGACAGGGGGACAATGAGCAGTTCTTC.

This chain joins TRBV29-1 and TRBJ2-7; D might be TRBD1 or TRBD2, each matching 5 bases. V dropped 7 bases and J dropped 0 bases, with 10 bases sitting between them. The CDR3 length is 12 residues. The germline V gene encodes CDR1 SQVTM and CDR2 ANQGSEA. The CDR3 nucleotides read TGCAGCGGGGGGTTCTCCTCCTACGAGCAGTACTTC. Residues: CSGGFSSYEQYF.

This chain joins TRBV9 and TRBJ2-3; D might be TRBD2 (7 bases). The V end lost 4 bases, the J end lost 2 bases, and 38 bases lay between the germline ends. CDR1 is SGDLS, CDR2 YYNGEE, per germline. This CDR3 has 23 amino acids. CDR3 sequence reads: CASSTRGGESRWAGPLNTDTQYF. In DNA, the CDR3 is TGTGCCAGCAGCACAAGGGGGGGTGAGAGCCGGTGGGCGGGACCCCTAAACACAGATACGCAGTATTTT.

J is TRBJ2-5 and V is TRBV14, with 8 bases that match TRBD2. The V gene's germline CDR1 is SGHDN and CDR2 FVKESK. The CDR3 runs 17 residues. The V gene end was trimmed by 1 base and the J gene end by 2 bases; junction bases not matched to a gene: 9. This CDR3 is CASSQGRSGGGQETQYF. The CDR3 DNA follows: TGTGCCAGCAGCCAAGGGAGGTCCGGCGGGGGGCAAGAGACCCAGTACTTC.

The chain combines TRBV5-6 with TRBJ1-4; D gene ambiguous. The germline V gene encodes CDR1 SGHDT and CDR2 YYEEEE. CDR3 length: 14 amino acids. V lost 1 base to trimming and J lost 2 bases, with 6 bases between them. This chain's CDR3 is CASSLRRTNEKLFF. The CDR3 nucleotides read TGTGCCAGCAGCTTGCGGCGGACTAATGAAAAACTGTTTTTT.

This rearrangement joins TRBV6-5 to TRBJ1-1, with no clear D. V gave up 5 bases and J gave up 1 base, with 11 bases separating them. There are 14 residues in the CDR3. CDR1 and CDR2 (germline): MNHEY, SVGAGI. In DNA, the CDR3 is TGTGCCAGCAGTAACGGGGTCCGGAACACTGAAGCTTTCTTT. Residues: CASSNGVRNTEAFF.

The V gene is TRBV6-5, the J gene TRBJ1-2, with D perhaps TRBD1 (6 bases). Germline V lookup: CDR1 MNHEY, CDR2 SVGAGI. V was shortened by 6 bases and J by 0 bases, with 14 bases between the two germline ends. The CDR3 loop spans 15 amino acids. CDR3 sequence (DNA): TGTGCCAGCAGCCTTTATTACAGGGCTAACTATGGCTACACCTTC. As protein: CASSLYYRANYGYTF.

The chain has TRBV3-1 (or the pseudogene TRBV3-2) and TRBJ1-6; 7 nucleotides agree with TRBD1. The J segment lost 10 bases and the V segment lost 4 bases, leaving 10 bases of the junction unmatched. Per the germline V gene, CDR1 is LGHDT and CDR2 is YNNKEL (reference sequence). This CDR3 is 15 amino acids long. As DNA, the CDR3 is TGTGCCAGCAGCCCCTGGACAGGTGGACAATCACCCCTCCACTTT. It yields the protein CASSPWTGGQSPLHF.

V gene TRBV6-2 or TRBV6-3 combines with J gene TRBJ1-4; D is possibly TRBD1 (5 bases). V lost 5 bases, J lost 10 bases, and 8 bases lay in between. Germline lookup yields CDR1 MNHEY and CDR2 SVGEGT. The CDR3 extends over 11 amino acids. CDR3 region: CASSLQGKLFF. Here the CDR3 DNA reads TGTGCCAGCAGTCTTCAGGGAAAACTGTTTTTT.

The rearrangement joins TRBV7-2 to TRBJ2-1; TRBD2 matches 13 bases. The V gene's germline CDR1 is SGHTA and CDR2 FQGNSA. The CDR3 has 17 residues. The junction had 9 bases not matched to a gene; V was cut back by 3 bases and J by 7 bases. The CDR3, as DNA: TGTGCCAGCAGCTTGTACTTGACTAGCGGGGGGAGGAATGAGCAGTTCTTC. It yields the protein CASSLYLTSGGRNEQFF.

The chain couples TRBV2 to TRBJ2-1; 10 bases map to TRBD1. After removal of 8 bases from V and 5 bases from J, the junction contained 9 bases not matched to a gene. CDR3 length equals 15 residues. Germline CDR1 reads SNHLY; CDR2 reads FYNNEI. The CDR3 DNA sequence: TGTGCCAGCGGCAAGGGGACAGGGGCCCACAATGAGCAGTTCTTC. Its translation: CASGKGTGAHNEQFF.

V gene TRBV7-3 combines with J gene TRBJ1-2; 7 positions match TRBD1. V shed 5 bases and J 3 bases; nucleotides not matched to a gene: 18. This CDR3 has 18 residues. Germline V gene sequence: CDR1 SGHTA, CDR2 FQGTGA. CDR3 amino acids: CASSVTGSRGGIDYGYTF. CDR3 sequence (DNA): TGTGCCAGCAGCGTGACAGGGAGCCGAGGGGGAATCGACTATGGCTACACCTTC.

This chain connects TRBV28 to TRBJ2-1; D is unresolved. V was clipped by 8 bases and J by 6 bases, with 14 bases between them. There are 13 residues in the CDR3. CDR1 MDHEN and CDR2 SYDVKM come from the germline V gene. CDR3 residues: CASLSTSPNEQFF. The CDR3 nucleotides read TGTGCCAGCCTAAGCACTTCCCCCAATGAGCAGTTCTTC.

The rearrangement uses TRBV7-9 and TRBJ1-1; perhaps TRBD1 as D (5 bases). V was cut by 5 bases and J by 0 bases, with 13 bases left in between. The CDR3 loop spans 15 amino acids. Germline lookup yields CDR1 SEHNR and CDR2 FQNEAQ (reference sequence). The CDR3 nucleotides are TGTGCCAGCAGCCCATGGGGGGTTATGAACACTGAAGCTTTCTTT. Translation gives CASSPWGVMNTEAFF. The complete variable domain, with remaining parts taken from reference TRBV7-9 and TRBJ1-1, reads DTGVSQNPRHKITKRGQNVTFRCDPISEHNRLYWYRQTLGQGPEFLTYFQNEAQLEKSRLLSDRFSAERPKGSFSTLEIQRTEQGDSAMYLCASSPWGVMNTEAFFGQGTRLTVV.

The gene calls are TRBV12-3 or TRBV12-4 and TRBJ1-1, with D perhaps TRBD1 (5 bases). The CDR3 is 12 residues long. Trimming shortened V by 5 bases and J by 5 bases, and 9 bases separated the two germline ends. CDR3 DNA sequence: TGTGCCAGCAGTCGGGGGGTGACTGAAGCTTTCTTT. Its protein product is CASSRGVTEAFF.

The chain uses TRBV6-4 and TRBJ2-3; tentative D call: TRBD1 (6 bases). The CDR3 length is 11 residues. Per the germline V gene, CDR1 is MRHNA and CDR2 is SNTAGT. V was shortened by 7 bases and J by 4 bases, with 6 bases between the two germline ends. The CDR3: CASKGADTQYF. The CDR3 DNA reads TGTGCCAGCAAGGGGGCAGATACGCAGTATTTT.

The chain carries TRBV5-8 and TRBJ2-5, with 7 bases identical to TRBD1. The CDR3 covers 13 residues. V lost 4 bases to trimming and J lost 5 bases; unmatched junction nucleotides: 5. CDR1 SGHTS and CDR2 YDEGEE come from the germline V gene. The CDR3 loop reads CASSQTGSETQYF. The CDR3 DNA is TGTGCCAGCAGCCAGACAGGGTCGGAGACCCAGTACTTC.

DNA of the CDR3: TGTGCCAGCTCCCCGGACAGGCCGAGAGGCTACACCTTC. Protein: CASSPDRPRGYTF. The chain recombines TRBV18 with TRBJ1-2; 7 nucleotides match TRBD1. This CDR3 comprises 13 residues. CDR1 is KGHSH and CDR2 is LQKENI in the germline V gene. V lost 6 bases to trimming and J lost 8 bases; unmatched junction nucleotides: 9.

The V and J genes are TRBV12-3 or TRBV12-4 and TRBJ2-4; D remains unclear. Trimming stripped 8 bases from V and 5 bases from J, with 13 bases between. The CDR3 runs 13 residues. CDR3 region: CASRRDSQNIQYF. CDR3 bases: TGTGCCAGCCGGAGAGACTCCCAAAACATTCAGTACTTC.

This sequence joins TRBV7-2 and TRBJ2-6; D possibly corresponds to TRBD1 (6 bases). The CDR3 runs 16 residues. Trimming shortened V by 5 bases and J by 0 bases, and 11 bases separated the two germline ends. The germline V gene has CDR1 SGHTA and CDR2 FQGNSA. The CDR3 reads CASSEQGLSGANVLTF. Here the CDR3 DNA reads TGTGCCAGCAGCGAACAGGGCCTCTCTGGGGCCAACGTCCTGACTTTC. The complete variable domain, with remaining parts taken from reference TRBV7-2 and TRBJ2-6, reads GAGVSQSPSNKVTEKGKDVELRCDPISGHTALYWYRQSLGQGLEFLIYFQGNSAPDKSGLPSDRFSAERTGGSVSTLTIQRTQQEDSAVYLCASSEQGLSGANVLTFGAGSRLTVL.

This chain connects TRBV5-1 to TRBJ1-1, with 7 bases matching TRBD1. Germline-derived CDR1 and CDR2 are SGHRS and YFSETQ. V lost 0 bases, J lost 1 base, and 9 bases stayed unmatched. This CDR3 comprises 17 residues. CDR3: CASSLGPARGPNTEAFF. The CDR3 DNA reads TGCGCCAGCAGCTTGGGTCCGGCTAGGGGGCCGAACACTGAAGCTTTCTTT.

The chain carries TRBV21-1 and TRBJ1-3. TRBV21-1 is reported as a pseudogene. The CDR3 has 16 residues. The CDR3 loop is CASSKGCTGRGGTIYF. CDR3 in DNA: TGTGCCAGCAGCAAAGGGTGCACAGGGAGGGGTGGCACCATATATTTT.

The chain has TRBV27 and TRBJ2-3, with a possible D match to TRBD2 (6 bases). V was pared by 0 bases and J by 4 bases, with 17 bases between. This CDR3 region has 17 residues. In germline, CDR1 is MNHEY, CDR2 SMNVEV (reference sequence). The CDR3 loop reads CASSLSRVAAIADTQYF. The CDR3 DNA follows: TGTGCCAGCAGTTTATCCAGGGTAGCGGCGATAGCAGATACGCAGTATTTT.

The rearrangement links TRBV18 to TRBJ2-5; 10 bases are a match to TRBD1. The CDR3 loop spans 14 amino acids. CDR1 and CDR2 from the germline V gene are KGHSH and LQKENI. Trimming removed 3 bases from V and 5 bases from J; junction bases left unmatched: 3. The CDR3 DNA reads TGTGCCAGCTCACCTAAGGACAGGGGGGAGACCCAGTACTTC. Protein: CASSPKDRGETQYF.

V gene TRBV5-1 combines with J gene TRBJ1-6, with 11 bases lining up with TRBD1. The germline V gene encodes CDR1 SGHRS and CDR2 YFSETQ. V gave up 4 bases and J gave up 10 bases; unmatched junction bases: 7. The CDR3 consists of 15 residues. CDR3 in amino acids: CASSLPGQGDSPLHF. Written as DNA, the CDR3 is TGCGCCAGCAGCCTGCCGGGACAGGGGGACTCACCCCTCCACTTT.

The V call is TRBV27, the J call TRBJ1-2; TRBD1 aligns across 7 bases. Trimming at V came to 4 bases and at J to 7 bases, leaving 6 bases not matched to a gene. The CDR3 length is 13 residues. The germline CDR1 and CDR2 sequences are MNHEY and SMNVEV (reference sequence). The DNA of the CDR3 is TGTGCCAGCAGTTATACAGGGGCGGCTGGCTACACCTTC. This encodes CASSYTGAAGYTF.

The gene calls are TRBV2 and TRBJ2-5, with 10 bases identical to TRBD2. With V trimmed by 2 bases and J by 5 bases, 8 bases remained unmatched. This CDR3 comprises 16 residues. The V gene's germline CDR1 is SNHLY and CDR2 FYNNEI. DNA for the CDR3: TGTGCCAGCAGTGAAAGGGTAGCGGGGGGAAAGGAGACCCAGTACTTC. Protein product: CASSERVAGGKETQYF.

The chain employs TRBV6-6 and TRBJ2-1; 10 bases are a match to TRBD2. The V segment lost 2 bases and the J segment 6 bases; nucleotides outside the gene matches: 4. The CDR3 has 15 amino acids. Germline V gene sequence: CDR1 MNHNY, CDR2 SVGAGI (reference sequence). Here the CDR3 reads CASSYRSGRSNEQFF. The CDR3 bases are TGTGCCAGCAGTTACCGTAGCGGGAGGAGCAATGAGCAGTTCTTC.

CDR3 sequence reads: CASSSGTGDNQPQHF. In DNA, the CDR3 is TGTGCCAGCAGCTCGGGGACAGGGGATAATCAGCCCCAGCATTTT. The chain recombines TRBV3-1 (or the pseudogene TRBV3-2) with TRBJ1-5, with 10 nucleotides matching TRBD1. V lost 5 bases, J lost 4 bases, and 5 bases stayed unmatched. The CDR3 is 15 amino acids. Germline values: CDR1 LGHDT, CDR2 YNNKEL (reference sequence).